This T cell receptor beta chain is drawn from a study of blood T cell repertoires in COVID-19. Study-wide background: Both acute and convalescent COVID-19 samples were obtained from the United States, Italy and Spain.

As processed by the authors: Researchers report that nucleated cell counts were estimated from reference gene primer amplification. Method: immunoSEQ multiplex PCR; TCRdb's copy keeps in-frame clones and lacks some. From that table come the V and J calls and clone size; the DNA was used to work out D and trimming. The sample lists about 330,000 clones; about 82% were seen once. This clone has only a few counts. Germline CDR1 reads SGHRS; CDR2 reads YFSETQ. V lost 1 base and J lost 1, with 12 bases in between. The CDR3 is 16 amino acids. This clonotype was sampled from a human donor in a cohort sampled during active COVID-19. The V call is TRBV5-1, the J call TRBJ1-5, with D unclear. The specimen sequenced was peripheral blood. CDR3 in amino acids: CASSLRGLGSNQPQHF. In nucleotides, the CDR3 is TGCGCCAGCAGCTTGAGAGGGCTAGGAAGCAATCAGCCCCAGCATTTT.